The 30 T cell receptor beta chains below were found in one sample sequenced in a study of shared clonotypes between healthy human individuals. Clones were sequenced by immunoSEQ multiplex PCR, and TCRdb holds only the in-frame ones, with some missing. The table has over 1.5 million clones, around 98% seen once. The sequenced sample was naive CD4+ T cells sorted from blood. Subset noted: CD45RA+ positively selected. All receptors derive from a man in his thirties or forties in good health.

Of note for this clone: The same CDR3 can be traced to other DNA sequences in this sample. This chain joins TRBV7-8 and TRBJ1-2, with no clear D. From germline, CDR1 is SGHVS and CDR2 FQNEAQ. Trimming removed 4 bases at V and 4 bases at J, with 7 bases between. The CDR3 has 12 amino acids. The CDR3 bases are TGTGCCAGCAGCTCAAACAGCTATGGCTACACCTTC. It codes for CASSSNSYGYTF.

The gene calls are TRBV11-3 and TRBJ2-7, with 10 bases that match TRBD2. J was trimmed by 7 bases and V by 1 base; bases with no gene match: 10. The CDR3 totals 16 residues. Germline loops: CDR1 SGHNT, CDR2 YENEEA. This CDR3 reads CASSLGGLAGAKEQYF. In nucleotides, the CDR3 is TGTGCCAGCAGCTTAGGGGGGCTAGCGGGAGCTAAAGAGCAGTACTTC.

The chain uses TRBV6-5 and TRBJ1-3; tentatively, D is TRBD1 (5 bases). The CDR3 runs to 15 residues. The germline V gene has CDR1 MNHEY and CDR2 SVGAGI. V gave up 2 bases and J gave up 0 bases, with 8 bases separating them. This CDR3 reads CASSYDGGSGNTIYF. The CDR3 DNA reads TGTGCCAGCAGTTACGATGGGGGCTCTGGAAACACCATATATTTT.

CDR3 DNA: TGTGCCAGTAACTGGGACAGGGTCAATCAGCCCCAGCATTTT. Translating it yields CASNWDRVNQPQHF. The chain links TRBV19 to TRBJ1-5, with TRBD1 matching over 9 bases. Trimming cost V 7 bases and J 3 bases; bases outside gene matches: 4. This CDR3 is 14 amino acids long. The germline V gene encodes CDR1 LNHDA and CDR2 SQIVND (reference sequence).

The V and J genes are TRBV27 and TRBJ1-1, with D unclear. V dropped 3 bases and J dropped 5 bases, with 13 bases sitting between them. There are 14 residues in the CDR3. Germline V gene data show CDR1 as MNHEY and CDR2 as SMNVEV (reference sequence). The CDR3 DNA sequence: TGTGCCAGCAGTTTTGAGGGTTTGGGGACTGAAGCTTTCTTT. Translating it yields CASSFEGLGTEAFF.

The chain has TRBV14 and TRBJ2-1, with D maybe TRBD1 (5 bases). The V and J ends lost 4 bases and 12 bases respectively, with 16 bases between them. Germline V lookup: CDR1 SGHDN, CDR2 FVKESK. CDR3 length: 13 amino acids. CDR3 loop: CASSRGPVDAQFF. The CDR3 region has the DNA TGTGCCAGCAGCCGGGGCCCTGTAGATGCGCAGTTCTTC.

A word on this clone: The identical CDR3 is also encoded by other nucleotide sequences in the sample. CDR3 sequence (DNA): TGTGCCAGCTCGAGGGACTCCTACAATGAGCAGTTCTTC. Translating it yields CASSRDSYNEQFF. The J gene is TRBJ2-1, the V gene TRBV5-4; D is perhaps TRBD2 (5 bases). This CDR3 comprises 13 residues. CDR1 is SGHNT and CDR2 is YYREEE in the germline V gene (reference sequence). The V end was cut by 7 bases, the J end by 0 bases, with 8 bases between. Looking up the rest from reference TRBV5-4 and TRBJ2-1 gives the full variable domain: ETGVTQSPTHLIKTRGQQVTLRCSSQSGHNTVSWYQQALGQGPQFIFQYYREEENGRGNFPPRFSGLQFPNYSSELNVNALELDDSALYLCASSRDSYNEQFFGPGTRLTVL.

V gene TRBV7-9 combines with J gene TRBJ2-7; the match to TRBD2 covers 7 bases. Germline lookup yields CDR1 SEHNR and CDR2 FQNEAQ (reference sequence). With V trimmed by 0 bases and J by 9 bases, 14 bases remained unmatched. The CDR3 loop spans 16 amino acids. The DNA for the CDR3 is TGTGCCAGCAGCTTAGCTGGTCGGGGGGACCCTTCTCCGCAGTACTTC. It specifies CASSLAGRGDPSPQYF.

V is TRBV4-3 and J is TRBJ2-2; D ambiguous. The germline V gene encodes CDR1 LGHNA and CDR2 YSLEER. The CDR3 consists of 15 residues. With 0 bases removed from V and 6 bases from J, the gap between germline ends came to 11 bases. The CDR3 coding sequence is TGCGCCAGCAGCCAAGATGCAAGTGAGTCCGGGGAGCTGTTTTTT. Residues: CASSQDASESGELFF.

J is TRBJ2-3 and V is TRBV10-3; 12 nucleotides align to TRBD2. The germline CDR1 and CDR2 sequences are ENHRY and SYGVKD. V gave up 6 bases and J gave up 0 bases; unmatched junction bases: 4. The CDR3 is 16 amino acids. The CDR3 spells CAISSGTSGSTDTQYF. Written as DNA, the CDR3 is TGTGCCATCAGCTCCGGGACTAGCGGGAGCACAGATACGCAGTATTTT.

This CDR3 is CASIEGLAGGTSSTDTQYF. For the CDR3, the DNA is TGCGCCAGCATCGAGGGACTAGCGGGAGGTACCTCTAGCACAGATACGCAGTATTTT. V gene TRBV5-1 combines with J gene TRBJ2-3; TRBD2 matches 15 bases. The length of the CDR3 is 19 residues. Germline-derived CDR1 and CDR2 are SGHRS and YFSETQ. J gave up 0 bases and V 6 bases, and 11 bases lay outside the gene matches.

This clone was recorded once. This chain connects TRBV15 to TRBJ1-1, with D tentatively TRBD1 (6 bases). The CDR3 has 15 amino acids. CDR1 and CDR2 (germline): LNHNV, YYDKDF (reference sequence). Deletions cut 3 bases from V and 3 bases from J, with 14 bases between. The CDR3 protein is CATSRRGGADTEAFF. The CDR3 coding sequence is TGTGCCACCAGCAGGAGGGGGGGCGCGGACACTGAAGCTTTCTTT. The full variable domain, in which reference TRBV15 and TRBJ1-1 provide the parts outside the CDR3, is DAMVIQNPRYQVTQFGKPVTLSCSQTLNHNVMYWYQQKSSQAPKLLFHYYDKDFNNEADTPDNFQSRRPNTSFCFLDIRSPGLGDTAMYLCATSRRGGADTEAFFGQGTRLTVV.

The chain is built from TRBV18 and TRBJ2-1; TRBD2 aligns across 9 bases. The CDR3 runs to 15 residues. V lost 6 bases to trimming and J lost 3 bases; unmatched junction nucleotides: 6. Per germline, CDR1 KGHSH and CDR2 LQKENI. CDR3 sequence: CASSSTSGFYNEQFF. The CDR3 DNA sequence: TGTGCCAGCTCGTCAACTAGCGGGTTCTACAATGAGCAGTTCTTC.

This sequence joins TRBV11-2 and TRBJ2-7, with TRBD2 matching over 8 bases. Germline values: CDR1 SGHAT, CDR2 FQNNGV. This CDR3 region has 13 residues. Trimming removed 1 base from V and 12 bases from J; junction bases left unmatched: 8. CDR3 nucleotide sequence: TGTGCCAGCAGCTTAGTACGGGAGGGCAGAACGTACTTC. Its protein is CASSLVREGRTYF.

The V gene is TRBV10-3, the J gene TRBJ2-2; no reliable D call. The CDR3 is made up of 14 amino acids. Germline-derived CDR1 and CDR2 are ENHRY and SYGVKD. Trimming left V 6 bases short and J 0 bases short, with 8 bases between. CDR3: CAIRQVPNTGELFF. In DNA, the CDR3 is TGTGCCATCAGGCAAGTCCCGAACACCGGGGAGCTGTTTTTT.

The rearrangement joins TRBV18 to TRBJ1-1, with a possible D match to TRBD1 (6 bases). Trimming took off 6 bases at V and 1 base at J, with 21 bases between the two ends. Germline values: CDR1 KGHSH, CDR2 LQKENI. The length of the CDR3 is 17 residues. The DNA of the CDR3 is TGTGCCAGCTCGGACCGGATCCAGAGGGGGGCGAACACTGAAGCTTTCTTT. Amino acid sequence: CASSDRIQRGANTEAFF.

V is TRBV9 and J is TRBJ1-2; D remains ambiguous. Germline values: CDR1 SGDLS, CDR2 YYNGEE. V was trimmed by 4 bases and J by 0 bases, leaving 7 bases between them. This CDR3 has 13 amino acids. The CDR3 is CASSPGSNYGYTF. CDR3 in DNA: TGTGCCAGCAGCCCGGGCTCTAACTATGGCTACACCTTC.

This chain links TRBV30 with TRBJ2-7; D is uncertain. Germline V lookup: CDR1 GTSNPN, CDR2 SVGIG (reference sequence). Trimming pared 0 bases from V and 3 bases from J, leaving 9 bases between. The length of the CDR3 is 13 residues. Here the CDR3 reads CAWSVSVNYEQYF. CDR3 sequence (DNA): TGTGCCTGGAGTGTCTCAGTAAACTACGAGCAGTACTTC.

The rearrangement joins TRBV4-3 to TRBJ2-7; 9 nucleotides agree with TRBD2. CDR3 length: 15 residues. V lost 1 base and J lost 2; bases outside the gene matches: 3. Germline V CDR1 and CDR2: LGHNA, YSLEER. CDR3: CASSQVASGTYEQYF. The DNA of the CDR3 is TGCGCCAGCAGCCAAGTGGCTAGCGGGACCTACGAGCAGTACTTC.

The chain joins TRBV5-6 to TRBJ2-7, with 9 positions matching TRBD2. CDR3 length equals 14 residues. The germline CDR1 and CDR2 sequences are SGHDT and YYEEEE. V lost 2 bases, J lost 9 bases, and 9 bases stayed unmatched. CDR3 residues: CASSFPSGNQGQYF. The CDR3, as DNA: TGTGCCAGCAGCTTTCCTAGCGGGAATCAGGGGCAGTACTTC.

CDR3 coding DNA: TGTGCCAGCAGCTCCGCTCCTTCTAGCGGGATTTTCAATGAGCAGTTCTTC. Amino acids: CASSSAPSSGIFNEQFF. This chain connects TRBV5-4 to TRBJ2-1, with TRBD2 identical over 9 bases. CDR3 length equals 17 residues. V lost 3 bases, J lost 6 bases, and 13 bases stayed unmatched. The germline CDR1 and CDR2 sequences are SGHNT and YYREEE (reference sequence).

This rearrangement joins TRBV7-2 to TRBJ2-5; 7 bases align to TRBD1. Trimming at V came to 1 base and at J to 13 bases, leaving 9 bases not matched to a gene. The germline V gene encodes CDR1 SGHTA and CDR2 FQGNSA. CDR3 length equals 13 residues. Written as DNA, the CDR3 is TGTGCCAGCAGCTTAGACGACAGGGTGATGGGGTACTTC. It is translated as CASSLDDRVMGYF.

This clone was seen a handful of times. V gene TRBV6-5 combines with J gene TRBJ2-7; 8 positions agree with TRBD1. Germline lookup yields CDR1 MNHEY and CDR2 SVGAGI. V lost 2 bases to trimming and J lost 6 bases; unmatched junction nucleotides: 9. The CDR3 consists of 15 residues. The chain's CDR3 is CASSYTGQVGFEQYF. CDR3 DNA: TGTGCCAGCAGTTACACGGGACAGGTCGGCTTCGAGCAGTACTTC.

This clone was detected once. J is TRBJ2-1 and V is TRBV11-2; perhaps TRBD2 as D (6 bases). This CDR3 has 16 amino acids. Germline values: CDR1 SGHAT, CDR2 FQNNGV. Trimming shortened V by 2 bases and J by 4 bases, and 15 bases separated the two germline ends. CDR3 in DNA: TGTGCCAGCAGCTTATTGGGTAGCGGATATTACAATGAGCAGTTCTTC. The encoded protein is CASSLLGSGYYNEQFF.

The chain has TRBV28 and TRBJ2-1, with TRBD2 matching over 7 bases. CDR1 is MDHEN and CDR2 is SYDVKM in the germline V gene. V was clipped by 3 bases and J by 10 bases; unmatched bases: 9. The CDR3 length is 14 residues. The CDR3 here is CASSFGGLLSEQFF. The CDR3 DNA is TGTGCCAGCAGTTTCGGGGGACTACTGTCGGAGCAGTTCTTC.

The rearrangement links TRBV9 to TRBJ2-3; TRBD2 matches at 11 bases. Per germline, CDR1 SGDLS and CDR2 YYNGEE. The CDR3 totals 16 residues. Trimming took 5 bases from V and 2 from J; bases not matched to a gene: 7. The CDR3 nucleotides are TGTGCCAGCAGTCCTCTTAGCGGGAGGGCCACAGATACGCAGTATTTT. Amino acid sequence: CASSPLSGRATDTQYF.

This chain uses TRBV5-4 with TRBJ1-5; no reliable D call. V gave up 2 bases and J gave up 4 bases, with 7 bases separating them. The CDR3 length is 13 residues. Germline CDR1 and CDR2: SGHNT and YYREEE (reference sequence). This chain's CDR3 is CASSFYPNQPQHF. CDR3 nucleotides: TGTGCCAGCAGCTTCTACCCAAATCAGCCCCAGCATTTT.

This rearrangement joins TRBV5-1 to TRBJ2-7, with D uncertain. V was trimmed by 4 bases and J by 6 bases, leaving 20 bases between them. The CDR3 covers 15 residues. CDR1 and CDR2 (germline): SGHRS, YFSETQ. The CDR3 bases are TGCGCCAGCAGCCGAAACCGGGCCCCGAGTAGCGAGCAGTACTTC. Amino acid sequence: CASSRNRAPSSEQYF.

This chain links TRBV11-2 with TRBJ2-5; D unresolved. This CDR3 has 13 amino acids. Germline V gives CDR1 SGHAT, CDR2 FQNNGV. Trimming took 1 base from V and 4 from J, leaving 7 bases between them. The DNA for the CDR3 is TGTGCCAGCAGCTTAGTGGCGGTAGAGACCCAGTACTTC. As protein: CASSLVAVETQYF.

The chain recombines TRBV23-1 with TRBJ2-5; a weak D match, TRBD2 (6 bases). TRBV23-1 is an open reading frame whose function is uncertain. V was shortened by 3 bases and J by 2 bases, with 19 bases between the two germline ends. This CDR3 is 17 amino acids long. The CDR3 coding sequence is TGCGCCAGCAGTCAGCTACCCGAGGATAGCGGACAAGAGACCCAGTACTTC. Translation gives CASSQLPEDSGQETQYF.